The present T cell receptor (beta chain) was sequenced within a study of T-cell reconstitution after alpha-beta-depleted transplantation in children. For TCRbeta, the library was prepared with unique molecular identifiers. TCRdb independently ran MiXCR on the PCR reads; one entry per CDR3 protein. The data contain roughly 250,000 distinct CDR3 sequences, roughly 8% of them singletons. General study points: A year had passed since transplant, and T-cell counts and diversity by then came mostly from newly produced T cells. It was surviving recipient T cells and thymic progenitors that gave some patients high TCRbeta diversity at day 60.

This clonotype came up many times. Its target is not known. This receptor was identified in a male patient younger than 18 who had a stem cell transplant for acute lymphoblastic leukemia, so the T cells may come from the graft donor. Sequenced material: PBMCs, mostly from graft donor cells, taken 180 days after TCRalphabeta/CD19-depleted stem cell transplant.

The DNA for the CDR3 is TGTGCCAGCAGGAAGGGGGACTCCTCCTACGAGCAGTACTTC. Amino acid sequence: CASRKGDSSYEQYF. V and J are TRBV6-1 and TRBJ2-7; D tentatively fits TRBD1 or TRBD2 (6 bases each). The V and J ends lost 6 bases and 0 bases respectively, with 12 bases between them. Germline CDR1 and CDR2: MNHNS and SASEGT. The CDR3 spans 14 residues.